The source of this T cell receptor (beta chain) is a study of T cells of healthy individuals. One entry per CDR3 protein results from TCRdb running MiXCR on the 5' RACE reads. The table records 95,000 to 100,000 distinct CDR3 sequences, around 17% of them present only once. CDR1 and CDR2 from the germline V gene are MNHEY and SMNVEV (reference sequence). Trimming pared 6 bases from V and 0 bases from J, leaving 18 bases between. This CDR3 has 17 amino acids. The receptor was isolated from a human donor in good health. V usage is TRBV27 and J usage is TRBJ1-5; D unresolved. CDR3 in amino acids: CASRPSFGPYSNQPQHF. CDR3 bases: TGTGCCAGCAGGCCTTCCTTTGGACCTTATAGCAATCAGCCCCAGCATTTT.